This is a list of T cell receptor beta chains from one sample in a study of T cell changes during pregnancy in multiple sclerosis. TCRdb's copy holds only in-frame clones and misses some; the assay was immunoSEQ multiplex PCR. The table includes 25,000 to 35,000 clones, approximately 90% detected once. Sample: CD8+ T cells from peripheral blood mononuclear cells, taken in the second trimester of pregnancy. Receptor source: a female donor with multiple sclerosis, enrolled in a pregnancy study. The CDR3 runs from the conserved cysteine through the conserved F or W. Fields, in order: V gene, J gene, clone size, D gene, CDR3 protein, CDR3 DNA. The D gene is left open where the match is weak. Clone size is stated in some rows and not others, as once, few, many or a class when expanded.

>TRBV27|TRBJ1-1|once|.
CASSLYRGNTEAFF
TGTGCCAGCAGTTTATATCGGGGGAACACTGAAGCTTTCTTT
>TRBV19|TRBJ2-3|.|TRBD1
CASSPRDSDTDTQYF
TGTGCCAGTAGCCCCCGGGACAGTGACACAGATACGCAGTATTTT
>TRBV18|TRBJ1-5|.|.
CASEVRQLNQPQHF
TGTGCCAGCGAGGTCCGACAGCTCAATCAGCCCCAGCATTTT
>TRBV29-1|TRBJ2-7|.|TRBD1
CSVGTGEDGEQYF
TGCAGCGTGGGGACAGGGGAGGATGGCGAGCAGTACTTC
>TRBV5-1|TRBJ2-2|.|TRBD2
CASSDREAGELFF
TGCGCCAGCAGCGATCGGGAGGCCGGGGAGCTGTTTTTT
>TRBV28|TRBJ1-3|.|.
CASSLLAGTGNTIYF
TGTGCCAGCAGCCTCCTCGCAGGTACTGGAAACACCATATATTTT
>TRBV6-5|TRBJ1-1|.|.
CASRVALNTEAFF
TGTGCTAGCAGGGTTGCGTTGAACACTGAAGCTTTCTTT
>TRBV29-1|TRBJ2-7|.|TRBD2
CSVWTSGEQYF
TGCAGCGTTTGGACTAGCGGGGAGCAGTACTTC
>TRBV30|TRBJ1-1|medium-sized|.
CAWNGGGTEAFF
TGTGCCTGGAACGGGGGGGGCACTGAAGCTTTCTTT
>TRBV28|TRBJ1-1|.|.
CASTLTGEAFF
TGTGCCAGCACCCTAACAGGGGAAGCTTTCTTT
>TRBV4-1|TRBJ2-5|once|.
CASSPLQGPETQYF
TGCGCCAGCAGCCCCCTGCAGGGCCCAGAGACCCAGTACTTC
>TRBV11-2|TRBJ1-5|.|.
CASSGETSQPQHF
TGTGCCAGCAGCGGGGAGACTAGTCAGCCCCAGCATTTT
>TRBV5-1|TRBJ1-1|.|TRBD1
CASSLWAGGRTEAFF
TGCGCCAGCAGCTTGTGGGCAGGGGGTCGGACTGAAGCTTTCTTT
>TRBV5-1|TRBJ1-3|.|.
CASAQGNTIYF
TGCGCCAGCGCACAGGGAAACACCATATATTTT
>TRBV14|TRBJ2-3|.|TRBD2
CASSHQLAGGPDTQYF
TGTGCCAGCAGCCACCAACTAGCGGGAGGCCCGGATACGCAGTATTTT
>TRBV7-9|TRBJ2-1|.|TRBD2
CASSSTSGGAREQFF
TGTGCCAGCAGCTCGACTAGCGGGGGGGCTCGGGAGCAGTTCTTC
>TRBV9|TRBJ2-7|.|TRBD2
CASSQGRLAGYEQYF
TGTGCCAGCAGTCAGGGGAGACTAGCGGGGTACGAGCAGTACTTC
>TRBV10-3|TRBJ2-7|.|.
CAISQQPDETGPPYEQYF
TGTGCCATCAGCCAACAACCGGACGAAACAGGTCCTCCCTACGAGCAGTACTTC
>TRBV7-6|TRBJ1-1|.|TRBD1
CASSSGQGTNTEAFF
TGTGCCAGCAGCTCGGGACAGGGAACGAACACTGAAGCTTTCTTT
>TRBV2|TRBJ2-7|.|.
CASSGLSEQYF
TGTGCCAGCTCAGGGCTCTCCGAGCAGTACTTC
>TRBV13|TRBJ1-1|.|TRBD1
CASSPIGDSNTEAFF
TGTGCCAGCAGCCCAATTGGGGACAGCAACACTGAAGCTTTCTTT
>TRBV6-5|TRBJ1-2|.|.
CASSSGYGYTF
TGTGCCAGCAGCTCAGGCTATGGCTACACCTTC
>TRBV5-6|TRBJ2-7|.|.
CASSPLRGLYEQYF
TGTGCCAGCAGCCCCTTAAGGGGACTCTACGAGCAGTACTTC
>TRBV5-5|TRBJ1-4|.|.
CASSLVSGPNEKLFF
TGTGCCAGCAGCTTGGTATCGGGTCCCAATGAAAAACTGTTTTTT
>TRBV9|TRBJ2-3|.|.
CASSVSGLQVTDTQYF
TGTGCCAGCAGCGTATCGGGACTCCAGGTAACAGATACGCAGTATTTT
>TRBV9|TRBJ1-1|.|TRBD1
CASSTGQGYTEAFF
TGTGCCAGCAGCACAGGACAGGGTTACACTGAAGCTTTCTTT
>TRBV5-4|TRBJ2-1|.|TRBD1
CASSLGPTGGDEQFF
TGTGCCAGCAGCTTAGGCCCCACAGGGGGAGATGAGCAGTTCTTC
>TRBV7-8|TRBJ2-7|.|TRBD1
CASSVDRGEQYF
TGTGCCAGCAGCGTGGACAGGGGCGAGCAGTACTTC
>TRBV5-1|TRBJ2-2|once|.
CASSLVSVTGELFF
TGCGCCAGCAGCTTGGTTAGCGTGACCGGGGAGCTGTTTTTT
>TRBV7-7|TRBJ2-2|.|TRBD1
CASSTDRESGELFF
TGTGCTAGCAGCACTGACAGGGAGAGCGGGGAGCTGTTTTTT
>TRBV4-3|TRBJ1-1|.|.
CASSQESGVRNTEAFF
TGCGCCAGCAGCCAAGAATCAGGGGTCAGGAACACTGAAGCTTTCTTT
>TRBV10-3|TRBJ1-1|.|.
CAISDGHFTEAFF
TGTGCCATCAGTGATGGGCATTTCACTGAAGCTTTCTTT
>TRBV27|TRBJ1-1|.|.
CASSLSYLVNTEAFF
TGTGCCAGCAGTTTATCGTATCTTGTGAACACTGAAGCTTTCTTT
>TRBV15|TRBJ2-7|.|TRBD2
CATSLTSGGAEEQYF
TGTGCCACCAGCTTGACTAGCGGGGGGGCCGAAGAGCAGTACTTC
>TRBV29-1|TRBJ2-7|.|TRBD1
CSARDRGYEQYF
TGCAGCGCCCGGGACAGGGGCTACGAGCAGTACTTC
>TRBV19|TRBJ2-7|.|TRBD2
CASSTVAGGDEQYF
TGTGCCAGTAGTACCGTAGCGGGAGGTGACGAGCAGTACTTC
>TRBV11-1|TRBJ2-5|.|TRBD2
CASSLGLARYQETQYF
TGTGCCAGCAGCCTGGGACTAGCGCGGTACCAAGAGACCCAGTACTTC
>TRBV6-5|TRBJ2-2|.|.
CASSSGLDTGELFF
TGTGCCAGCAGCTCCGGGTTAGACACCGGGGAGCTGTTTTTT
>TRBV4-1|TRBJ2-1|once|.
CASSLDMEDNEQFF
TGCGCCAGCAGCCTGGATATGGAGGACAATGAGCAGTTCTTC
>TRBV2|TRBJ1-5|once|TRBD1
CASRLGQGIQPQHF
TGTGCCAGCAGATTGGGACAGGGAATTCAGCCCCAGCATTTT
>TRBV7-2|TRBJ2-7|.|TRBD2
CASSLFVRGAYEQYF
TGTGCCAGCAGCTTATTCGTCCGGGGGGCCTACGAGCAGTACTTC
>TRBV7-2|TRBJ2-7|.|.
CASSLDLRSYEQYF
TGTGCCAGCAGCTTAGATCTCCGCTCCTACGAGCAGTACTTC
>TRBV19|TRBJ1-2|once|.
CASRAGGTNYGYTF
TGTGCCAGTCGAGCCGGGGGAACTAACTATGGCTACACCTTC
>TRBV27|TRBJ2-1|.|.
CASSSYDRWHEQFF
TGTGCCAGCAGTTCGTATGACAGGTGGCATGAGCAGTTCTTC
>TRBV19|TRBJ2-1|.|TRBD1
CASSIGSGQGNEQFF
TGTGCCAGTAGTATAGGTTCGGGACAGGGTAATGAGCAGTTCTTC
>TRBV6-5|TRBJ2-7|.|.
CASSPDSSGSYEQYF
TGTGCCAGCAGCCCGGATTCGAGCGGGTCCTACGAGCAGTACTTC
>TRBV7-9|TRBJ1-5|.|.
CASSSPNQPQHF
TGTGCCAGCAGCTCCCCAAATCAGCCCCAGCATTTT
>TRBV6-4|TRBJ2-3|few|.
CASSYQGSTDTQYF
TGTGCCAGCAGTTACCAGGGAAGCACAGATACGCAGTATTTT
>TRBV19|TRBJ1-5|.|.
CASSIDVGTGNQPQHF
TGTGCCAGTAGTATAGATGTCGGTACAGGGAATCAGCCCCAGCATTTT
>TRBV5-5|TRBJ2-1|once|.
CASSPPGGSYNEQFF
TGTGCCAGCAGCCCGCCAGGGGGGTCCTACAATGAGCAGTTCTTC
>TRBV9|TRBJ2-3|.|TRBD2
CASSDLAGGPADTQYF
TGTGCCAGCAGCGACTTAGCGGGGGGGCCGGCAGATACGCAGTATTTT
>TRBV5-5|TRBJ2-1|once|.
CASSSGTFKQFF
TGTGCCAGCAGCTCCGGGACATTTAAGCAGTTCTTC
>TRBV29-1|TRBJ2-2|.|TRBD1
CSVATGGTGELFF
TGCAGCGTTGCCACAGGGGGCACCGGGGAGCTGTTTTTT
>TRBV9|TRBJ2-1|.|TRBD2
CASSVGIAGALGDEQFF
TGTGCCAGCAGCGTAGGCATAGCGGGAGCTTTGGGCGATGAGCAGTTCTTC
>TRBV30|TRBJ2-1|.|.
CAWGAGVGYNEQFF
TGTGCCTGGGGGGCAGGGGTCGGCTACAATGAGCAGTTCTTC
>TRBV10-2|TRBJ2-1|.|TRBD1
CASSTGGSYNEQFF
TGCGCCAGCAGTACAGGGGGCTCCTACAATGAGCAGTTCTTC